Below, 23 T cell receptor beta chains from the same sample are listed, as sequenced in a study of T cell repertoires in cytomegalovirus infection. A single record per CDR3 protein comes from TCRdb applying MiXCR to the reads. The sample includes under 800,000 distinct CDR3 sequences, 24% seen only once; the top ten take around 8%. Sequenced sample: CD8+ T cells from PBMCs. These receptors all come from a human donor in good health (CMV status not recorded). Some clones in this sample may be carry-over from other donors' samples.

The V call is TRBV10-3, the J call TRBJ2-5, with D perhaps matching TRBD1 (5 bases). The germline CDR1 and CDR2 sequences are ENHRY and SYGVKD. The CDR3 has 13 amino acids. Trimming shortened V by 7 bases and J by 7 bases, and 16 bases separated the two germline ends. The CDR3 is CAIIGAGPWTQYF. The CDR3 DNA is TGTGCCATCATTGGGGCAGGGCCTTGGACCCAGTACTTC.

The CDR3 loop reads CSARDLAHNEQFF. The CDR3 bases are TGCAGTGCTAGAGATCTAGCCCACAATGAGCAGTTCTTC. The chain has TRBV20-1 and TRBJ2-1; D possibly corresponds to TRBD2 (5 bases). The CDR3 contains 13 residues. The germline gives CDR1 DFQATT, CDR2 SNEGSKA (reference sequence). Deletions cut 0 bases from V and 5 bases from J, with 8 bases between.

The genes are TRBV2 and TRBJ1-5; D is possibly TRBD1 (5 bases). V dropped 0 bases and J dropped 9 bases, with 9 bases sitting between them. CDR1 SNHLY and CDR2 FYNNEI come from the germline V gene. The length of the CDR3 is 13 residues. CDR3 DNA sequence: TGTGCCAGCAGTGAAGCGGGGGGTATGCCCCAGCATTTT. As protein: CASSEAGGMPQHF.

DNA for the CDR3: TGTGCCAGCAGTTCTGGACTAGCGGGGACCCTCACAGATACGCAGTATTTT. It is translated as CASSSGLAGTLTDTQYF. This chain connects TRBV5-4 to TRBJ2-3, with TRBD2 identical over 12 bases. After removal of 5 bases from V and 2 bases from J, the junction contained 9 bases not matched to a gene. The CDR3 is made up of 17 amino acids. CDR1 SGHNT and CDR2 YYREEE come from the germline V gene (reference sequence).

The V gene is TRBV5-6, the J gene TRBJ2-1; no reliable D call. The CDR3 sequence is 13 residues long. Trimming removed 2 bases at V and 10 bases at J, with 13 bases between. CDR1 is SGHDT and CDR2 is YYEEEE in the germline V gene. CDR3 in amino acids: CASSFTTDREQFF. CDR3 nucleotides: TGTGCCAGCAGCTTTACTACGGATCGGGAGCAGTTCTTC.

This clonotype was observed a few times. This chain connects TRBV29-1 to TRBJ2-3; maybe TRBD1 (6 bases). Germline CDR1 is SQVTM and CDR2 is ANQGSEA. This CDR3 is built from 14 residues. V lost 3 bases to trimming and J lost 0 bases, with 10 bases between them. The CDR3 protein is CSVDQGISTDTQYF. The CDR3 coding sequence is TGCAGCGTTGACCAGGGGATAAGCACAGATACGCAGTATTTT.

Only a few counts were recorded for this clonotype. The chain uses TRBV12-3 or TRBV12-4 and TRBJ1-2; possible D gene TRBD1, 5 bases. The CDR3 runs to 15 residues. Trimming shortened V by 6 bases and J by 1 base, and 15 bases separated the two germline ends. The CDR3 DNA reads TGTGCCAGCAGATCTCTCGTGGACAATAACTATGGCTACACCTTC. Translated, it gives CASRSLVDNNYGYTF.

This clonotype showed up just a few times. The chain links TRBV10-3 to TRBJ2-7; D remains ambiguous. Trimming pared 2 bases from V and 4 bases from J, leaving 12 bases between. Germline V gene sequence: CDR1 ENHRY, CDR2 SYGVKD. The CDR3 length is 14 residues. The CDR3 region has the DNA TGTGCCATCAGTGAGACCAAGGACGGTTACGAGCAGTACTTC. Translation gives CAISETKDGYEQYF.

This chain uses TRBV29-1 with TRBJ2-7; D uncertain. With 4 bases removed from V and 7 bases from J, the gap between germline ends came to 20 bases. The CDR3 is 14 residues long. Germline V gene sequence: CDR1 SQVTM, CDR2 ANQGSEA. CDR3 residues: CSVVGTSSIKEQYF. CDR3 coding DNA: TGCAGCGTTGTTGGAACCTCCTCAATAAAAGAGCAGTACTTC.

This rearrangement joins TRBV5-1 to TRBJ2-5, with D uncertain. CDR3 size: 12 residues. V shed 4 bases and J shed 7 bases, with 11 bases lying between them. The germline gives CDR1 SGHRS, CDR2 YFSETQ. The CDR3 bases are TGCGCCAGCAGCGTAACTTCCCGGACCCAGTACTTC. Protein: CASSVTSRTQYF.

Of note for this clonotype: One base away lies a much larger clone, so this may be a sequencing read error. The chain employs TRBV7-8 and TRBJ2-5; 8 positions match TRBD2. The length of the CDR3 is 17 residues. The germline V gene has CDR1 SGHVS and CDR2 FQNEAQ. The CDR3, as DNA: TGTGCCAGCAGCTTAGATCGGGGTAGCGGGGCCCAAGAGACCCGGTACTTC. Translated, it gives CASSLDRGSGAQETRYF.

There are many counts of this clonotype. The V gene is TRBV6-2 or TRBV6-3, the J gene TRBJ1-2, with 9 nucleotides matching TRBD1. Trimming at V came to 2 bases and at J to 5 bases, leaving 18 bases not matched to a gene. Germline CDR1 reads MNHEY; CDR2 reads SVGEGT. CDR3 length: 19 amino acids. CDR3 nucleotide sequence: TGTGCCAGCAGTTACGACGCCGCGGACAGGGGCCCTATTGGGTATGGCTACACCTTC. Translating it yields CASSYDAADRGPIGYGYTF.

J is TRBJ2-1 and V is TRBV4-2; the D gene is possibly TRBD2 (5 bases). Germline V CDR1 and CDR2: LGHNA, YNFKEQ. The CDR3 runs to 14 residues. Trimming stripped 4 bases from V and 10 bases from J, with 17 bases between. The CDR3, as DNA: TGTGCCAGCAGCCCCCGGACTTCGGTGGGGGAGCAGTTCTTC. Translation: CASSPRTSVGEQFF.

Concerning this clonotype itself: This may stem from a read error, because a much larger clone lies one nucleotide away. J is TRBJ1-5 and V is TRBV7-2; D remains unclear. Germline lookup yields CDR1 SGHTA and CDR2 FQGNSA. V lost 2 bases, J lost 4 bases, and 18 bases lay in between. This CDR3 has 17 amino acids. The CDR3 DNA reads TGTGCCAGCAGCTTATTATCTCAGGACGTTGGAAATCAGCCCCAGCATTTT. Encoded protein: CASSLLSQDVGNQPQHF.

This clonotype has a count of ten or more. The chain recombines TRBV7-6 with TRBJ1-1; the D gene is possibly TRBD1 (5 bases). This CDR3 is built from 16 residues. V lost 1 base and J 1 base, leaving 13 bases between the germline ends. The germline gives CDR1 SGHVS, CDR2 FNYEAQ. CDR3 region: CASSLEADSPNTEAFF. CDR3 nucleotides: TGTGCCAGCAGCTTAGAGGCCGACAGCCCGAACACTGAAGCTTTCTTT. Together with reference TRBV7-6 and TRBJ1-1, the CDR3 gives the full variable domain: GAGVSQSPRYKVTKRGQDVALRCDPISGHVSLYWYRQALGQGPEFLTYFNYEAQQDKSGLPNDRFSAERPEGSISTLTIQRTEQRDSAMYRCASSLEADSPNTEAFFGQGTRLTVV.

Many counts were recorded for this clonotype. This sequence joins TRBV7-9 and TRBJ2-5; 10 positions match TRBD2. V gave up 4 bases and J gave up 3 bases; unmatched junction bases: 8. The CDR3 has 16 residues. The V gene's germline CDR1 is SEHNR and CDR2 FQNEAQ (reference sequence). CDR3 residues: CASSSRAGGLEETQYF. In nucleotides, the CDR3 is TGTGCCAGCAGCTCTCGAGCGGGGGGGCTGGAAGAGACCCAGTACTTC. Using reference TRBV7-9 and TRBJ2-5 for the parts outside the CDR3, the full variable domain is DTGVSQNPRHKITKRGQNVTFRCDPISEHNRLYWYRQTLGQGPEFLTYFQNEAQLEKSRLLSDRFSAERPKGSFSTLEIQRTEQGDSAMYLCASSSRAGGLEETQYFGPGTRLLVL.

This clonotype was seen ten or more times. The chain is built from TRBV7-6 and TRBJ2-7; the match to TRBD2 covers 12 bases. J was trimmed by 2 bases and V by 5 bases; bases with no gene match: 7. CDR3 length equals 16 residues. In germline, CDR1 is SGHVS, CDR2 FNYEAQ. The CDR3 reads CASSPTTSGGTYEQYF. CDR3 sequence (DNA): TGTGCCAGCAGCCCGACGACTAGCGGGGGAACCTACGAGCAGTACTTC. Complete variable domain (other parts from reference TRBV7-6 and TRBJ2-7): GAGVSQSPRYKVTKRGQDVALRCDPISGHVSLYWYRQALGQGPEFLTYFNYEAQQDKSGLPNDRFSAERPEGSISTLTIQRTEQRDSAMYRCASSPTTSGGTYEQYFGPGTRLTVT.

There are a few counts of this clonotype. The chain carries TRBV27 and TRBJ1-5; 7 nucleotides align to TRBD1. Per germline, CDR1 MNHEY and CDR2 SMNVEV (reference sequence). The CDR3 is 14 residues long. V trimming: 6 bases; J trimming: 2 bases; junction bases outside the gene matches: 4. The CDR3 DNA follows: TGTGCCAGCAGACAGGGGACCGGCAATCAGCCCCAGCATTTT. Translated: CASRQGTGNQPQHF.

Comment on this clonotype: The junction and the germline gene differ at one end; a read error may be behind it. The V gene is TRBV27, the J gene TRBJ2-1; either TRBD1 or TRBD2 may supply D (5 bases each). CDR1 and CDR2 (germline): MNHEY, SMNVEV (reference sequence). The CDR3 length is 13 residues. CDR3 sequence reads: CSSSLALGDEQFF. CDR3 nucleotides: TGTTCCAGCAGTTTGGCCTTGGGGGATGAGCAGTTCTTC.

This clonotype was detected ten times or more. The V and J genes are TRBV14 and TRBJ2-5; 7 nucleotides agree with TRBD1. Trimming removed 3 bases from V and 0 bases from J; junction bases left unmatched: 4. The germline gives CDR1 SGHDN, CDR2 FVKESK. This CDR3 has 15 residues. The CDR3 loop is CASSQGTAYQETQYF. Written as DNA, the CDR3 is TGTGCCAGCAGCCAGGGGACAGCCTACCAAGAGACCCAGTACTTC.

This clonotype was picked up a small number of times. The CDR3 DNA sequence: TGCGCCAGCAGCCAAGATAGCGGGGGGGCCGGGGGCTTTGAGCAGTTCTTC. Translated: CASSQDSGGAGGFEQFF. The rearrangement links TRBV4-1 to TRBJ2-1, with 11 bases lining up with TRBD2. Germline V gene lookup returns CDR1 MGHRA and CDR2 YSYEKL. This CDR3 region has 17 residues. V lost 0 bases and J lost 9; bases outside the gene matches: 10.

V usage is TRBV5-1 and J usage is TRBJ1-4; D perhaps matches TRBD1 (5 bases). In germline, CDR1 is SGHRS, CDR2 YFSETQ. V was cut by 0 bases and J by 0 bases, with 9 bases left in between. The CDR3 covers 16 residues. The CDR3 loop reads CASSLVRAATNEKLFF. In nucleotides, the CDR3 is TGCGCCAGCAGCTTGGTCAGGGCCGCAACTAATGAAAAACTGTTTTTT.

This clonotype was counted once. The rearrangement links TRBV20-1 to TRBJ2-1, with 10 nucleotides matching TRBD2. V shed 0 bases and J 4 bases; nucleotides not matched to a gene: 6. Germline loops: CDR1 DFQATT, CDR2 SNEGSKA (reference sequence). The CDR3 loop spans 16 amino acids. The CDR3 reads CSARDSGTSVYNEQFF. CDR3 bases: TGCAGTGCTAGAGATTCCGGGACTAGCGTTTACAATGAGCAGTTCTTC.